A single T cell receptor beta chain is shown here with its context. Its antigen is not known. The germline V gene has CDR1 SGHTA and CDR2 FQGNSA. With 2 bases removed from V and 6 bases from J, the gap between germline ends came to 13 bases. The CDR3 spans 15 residues. This sample is part of a study of identical twins. Regarding the study as a whole: Low generation-probability sequences were in excess among twin-shared out-of-frame alpha sequences.

Through template switching, a universal primer site was introduced, and the cDNA contained unique molecular identifiers. TCRdb independently ran MiXCR on the 5' RACE reads; one entry per CDR3 protein. The table lists around 250,000 distinct CDR3 sequences, around 8% of them singletons. The sample was also linked to a second study, of yellow fever vaccine responses in identical twins.

The source of this sequence is a woman aged 18-29 years in good health. The sequenced material came from CD8+ T cells sorted from blood. The rearrangement links TRBV7-2 to TRBJ2-2, with D perhaps being TRBD1 or TRBD2 (5 bases each). The CDR3 sequence is CASSLYGEGPGELFF. DNA of the CDR3: TGTGCCAGCAGCTTATACGGAGAGGGGCCCGGGGAGCTGTTTTTT.